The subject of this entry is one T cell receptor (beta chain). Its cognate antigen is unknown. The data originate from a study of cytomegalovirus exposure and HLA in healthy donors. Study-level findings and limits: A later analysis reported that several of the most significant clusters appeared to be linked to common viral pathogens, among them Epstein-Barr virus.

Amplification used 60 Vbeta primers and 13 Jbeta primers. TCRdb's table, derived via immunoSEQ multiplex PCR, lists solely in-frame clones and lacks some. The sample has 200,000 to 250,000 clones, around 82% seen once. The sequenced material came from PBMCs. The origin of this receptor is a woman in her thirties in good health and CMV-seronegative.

CDR3 nucleotide sequence: TGTGCCAGCTCACAACGACAGGGTCCCATCGAGCAGTACTTC. Residues: CASSQRQGPIEQYF. The chain is built from TRBV18 and TRBJ2-7, with 7 nucleotides matching TRBD1. Per germline, CDR1 KGHSH and CDR2 LQKENI. After removal of 4 bases from V and 6 bases from J, the junction contained 9 bases not matched to a gene. The CDR3 length is 14 residues.